Listed below are T cell receptor beta chains from one sample, sequenced in a study of cytomegalovirus exposure and HLA in healthy donors. Some clones are missing from TCRdb's copy, which holds only in-frame ones; the method was immunoSEQ multiplex PCR. The sample lists around 180,000 clones, roughly 83% occurring once. The specimen sequenced was PBMCs. Receptors originate from a woman between 50 and 59 years old in good health and CMV-seronegative. Each CDR3 is given with its conserved first and last residue. Each record gives: J gene, D gene, clone size, V gene, CDR3 DNA, CDR3 protein. The D gene is left open where the match is weak. The size entry is marked missing in some rows and otherwise reads once, few, many or a size class.

TRBJ2-7,TRBD2,-,TRBV13,TGTGCCAGCAGCCGGCGTAGCGGGGGGGAGGGCGAGCAGTACTTC,CASSRRSGGEGEQYF
TRBJ1-1,-,few,TRBV28,TGTGCCAGCAGGAGCGTGTTGAACACTGAAGCTTTCTTT,CASRSVLNTEAFF
TRBJ2-2,TRBD1,-,TRBV6-6,TGTGCCAGCAGGCAGGGGGCCGGGGAGCTGTTTTTT,CASRQGAGELFF
TRBJ1-1,-,-,TRBV6-6,TGTGCCAGCAGGCGCCCGGGGGGCGAAGCTTTCTTT,CASRRPGGEAFF
TRBJ2-7,-,few,TRBV6-5,TGTGCCAGCAGTAAAACAGGACCGGGGGCCTACGAGCAGTACTTC,CASSKTGPGAYEQYF
TRBJ2-7,-,-,TRBV9,TGTGCCAGCAGCGTATCGGATCGGGGGGAGCAGTACTTC,CASSVSDRGEQYF
TRBJ1-1,TRBD1,-,TRBV7-7,TGTGCTAGCAGCTTCTCGTTTACAGGGGAAAGGACTGAAGCTTTCTTT,CASSFSFTGERTEAFF
TRBJ1-5,TRBD1,-,TRBV19,TGTGCCAGTAGTCCCCGAGGGACAGGGAGGAATCAGCCCCAGCATTTT,CASSPRGTGRNQPQHF
TRBJ1-1,-,-,TRBV7-6,TGTGCCAGCAGCCCGAGGGACACTACTGGGGTCACTGAAGCTTTCTTT,CASSPRDTTGVTEAFF
TRBJ2-3,-,-,TRBV14,TGTGCCAGCAGCCAGCGCCCCTCGGCGGCCGGGTTGTCAGATACGCAGTATTTT,CASSQRPSAAGLSDTQYF
TRBJ2-7,-,-,TRBV2,TGTGCCAGCAGTGAACTCTCAGGGGAGTTGTACGAGCAGTACTTC,CASSELSGELYEQYF
TRBJ2-1,-,-,TRBV5-4,TGTGCCAGCAGCTTGGCCAACCCCTCCGCGGAGAATGAGCAGTTCTTC,CASSLANPSAENEQFF
TRBJ2-3,-,-,TRBV7-9,TGTGCCAGCACCCACACAGATACGCAGTATTTT,CASTHTDTQYF
TRBJ2-7,-,once,TRBV27,TGTGCCAGCAGTTTGGCAGGCCGCTACGAGCAGTACTTC,CASSLAGRYEQYF
TRBJ1-1,TRBD1,-,TRBV18,TGTGCCAGCTCCCCCGGGACAGGGTACCCTGAAGCTTTCTTT,CASSPGTGYPEAFF
TRBJ2-1,TRBD1,-,TRBV7-2,TGTGCCAGCAGCACCCGACAGGGTACGTACAATGAGCAGTTCTTC,CASSTRQGTYNEQFF
TRBJ2-1,TRBD2,-,TRBV19,TGTGCCAGTACGGAGGGGCCGGGACTAGGTTCCCATGAGCAGTTCTTC,CASTEGPGLGSHEQFF
TRBJ1-5,-,-,TRBV15,TGTGCCACCAGCAGAGGAAGTGCCAGGGGAAGCAATCAGCCCCAGCATTTT,CATSRGSARGSNQPQHF
TRBJ2-7,TRBD1,few,TRBV28,TGTGCCAGCAGTTTATCTTCCGGGACAGGGGGATACGAGCAGTACTTC,CASSLSSGTGGYEQYF
TRBJ2-1,TRBD2,few,TRBV7-2,TGTGCCAGCAGCTTAGTCGGACTAGCTGGGAGCTCCTACAATGAGCAGTTCTTC,CASSLVGLAGSSYNEQFF
TRBJ2-7,-,few,TRBV6-5,TGTGCCAGCAGTTCCGCGGGGGCGCTCTCCTACGAGCAGTACTTC,CASSSAGALSYEQYF
TRBJ1-5,-,-,TRBV7-8,TGTGCCAGCAGCGTGTACAGGGCCAATCAGCCCCAGCATTTT,CASSVYRANQPQHF
TRBJ2-5,TRBD2,-,TRBV7-2,TGTGCCAGCAGCTTAGGGGGAGCGGGGGGTTTGAAGACCCAGTACTTC,CASSLGGAGGLKTQYF
TRBJ2-1,-,once,TRBV4-2,TGTGCCAGCAGCCAAGATGTGTTAGCGTTGAGCTCCTACAATGAGCAGTTCTTC,CASSQDVLALSSYNEQFF
TRBJ2-7,-,-,TRBV6-6,TGTGCCAGCAGTTACCCCAGGGGGGTCGAGCAGTACTTC,CASSYPRGVEQYF
TRBJ1-2,-,-,TRBV9,TGTGCCAGCAGCGTAGAGGACAACCCTAACTATGGCTACACCTTC,CASSVEDNPNYGYTF
TRBJ1-3,-,-,TRBV7-9,TGTGCCACCGCAGGACTTATGGGGACTGGAAACACCATATATTTT,CATAGLMGTGNTIYF
TRBJ2-2,-,-,TRBV11-3,TGTGCCAGCAGCTCGTCCAGGGGCACCGGGGAGCTGTTTTTT,CASSSSRGTGELFF
TRBJ2-3,-,few,TRBV19,TGTGCCAGTAGTATGATGCGGGATACGCAGTATTTT,CASSMMRDTQYF
TRBJ2-3,-,-,TRBV5-6,TGTGCCAGCAGCTTGGACGAGGGTTGGGGCACAGATACGCAGTATTTT,CASSLDEGWGTDTQYF
TRBJ2-1,-,-,TRBV20-1,TGCAGTGCTGGACAACCCAATGAGCAGTTCTTC,CSAGQPNEQFF
TRBJ1-1,TRBD1,-,TRBV5-4,TGTGCCAGCGGAGGACAGGGGGTCAAAAGGGGCACTGAAGCTTTCTTT,CASGGQGVKRGTEAFF
TRBJ2-7,-,-,TRBV5-5,TGTGCCAGCAGCTTGTTGTTAGGGGCCCACGAGCAGTACTTC,CASSLLLGAHEQYF
TRBJ2-3,TRBD1,-,TRBV29-1,TGCAGCGTTGAAGATGTGTGGACAGGTGCCGATACGCAGTATTTT,CSVEDVWTGADTQYF
TRBJ2-7,-,-,TRBV2,TGTGCCAGCATTAACCCCGGGGCGGGGCGATACGAGCAGTACTTC,CASINPGAGRYEQYF
TRBJ2-5,-,-,TRBV5-4,TGTGCCAGCAGCCTCGACAGGAGTCAAGAGACCCAGTACTTC,CASSLDRSQETQYF
TRBJ2-3,-,-,TRBV15,TGTGCCACCAGCAGAGCTGATACGCAGTATTTT,CATSRADTQYF
TRBJ1-1,-,-,TRBV5-6,TGTGCCAGCAGCTTTGGCGGGGGAGGCACTGAAGCTTTCTTT,CASSFGGGGTEAFF
TRBJ1-2,TRBD1,-,TRBV10-1,TGCGCCAGCAGATCCAGCCGGGACAGGGGGTATGGCTACACCTTC,CASRSSRDRGYGYTF
TRBJ2-3,-,once,TRBV27,TGTGCCAGCAGTGGGCTCACAGATACGCAGTATTTT,CASSGLTDTQYF
TRBJ1-5,TRBD1,once,TRBV19,TGTGCCAGTAGTCGAAGACAGGGAATTGGGGGTAATCAGCCCCAGCATTTT,CASSRRQGIGGNQPQHF
TRBJ2-1,-,-,TRBV7-2,TGTGCCAGCAGCCGTGGGGGGGCAATTGGTCCTGGGGAGCAGTTCTTC,CASSRGGAIGPGEQFF
TRBJ2-7,-,once,TRBV6-1,TGTGCCAGCAGTGATATTGTACAGGTCGTGGGCGAGCAGTACTTC,CASSDIVQVVGEQYF
TRBJ2-7,-,-,TRBV28,TGTGCCAGCAGTTTATGGGGAGTCCCCTACGAGCAGTACTTC,CASSLWGVPYEQYF
TRBJ1-2,-,-,TRBV7-2,TGTGCCAGCAGCTTATCCGGACAGAACTATGGCTACACCTTC,CASSLSGQNYGYTF
TRBJ1-4,TRBD1,-,TRBV9,TGTGCCAGCAGCTCCTTGGGACAGGGGGGGGAAAAACTGTTTTTT,CASSSLGQGGEKLFF
TRBJ2-7,-,-,TRBV5-1,TGCGCCAGCAGCTTGGCCGGGGACATCCTTTACGAGCAGTACTTC,CASSLAGDILYEQYF
TRBJ1-1,-,-,TRBV7-9,TGTGCCAGCAGCTTAACGGGGCTACAGGGCAGAAGGGACACTGAAGCTTTCTTT,CASSLTGLQGRRDTEAFF
TRBJ2-1,TRBD2,-,TRBV5-1,TGCGCCAGCAGCTTTGGACTAGCGGGGGGGCCCAATGAGCAGTTCTTC,CASSFGLAGGPNEQFF
TRBJ1-1,-,-,TRBV19,TGTGCCAGTAGTGATACAGGTATTTTTGGACCTGAAGCTTTCTTT,CASSDTGIFGPEAFF
TRBJ2-7,-,few,TRBV6-5,TGTGCCAGCAGTTATGGGGGGGGCACGAACGAGCAGTACTTC,CASSYGGGTNEQYF
TRBJ2-3,-,-,TRBV4-3,TGCGCCAGCAGCCAAGATTGGTCAAGAGAAGAGGATACGCAGTATTTT,CASSQDWSREEDTQYF
TRBJ2-4,-,-,TRBV6-1,TGTGCCAGCAGCGTGCAGGGGCTAGCCAAAAACATTCAGTACTTC,CASSVQGLAKNIQYF
TRBJ1-1,TRBD1,few,TRBV28,TGTGCCAGCAGTTTCCCACAGGGGAGTGTCACTGAAGCTTTCTTT,CASSFPQGSVTEAFF
TRBJ1-4,-,-,TRBV6-4,TGTGCCAGCAGTGACTCGCCAGGGAATGAAAAACTGTTTTTT,CASSDSPGNEKLFF